This TCR beta chain appears in the sequencing data of a study of early T cells in non-severe SARS-CoV-2 infection. Study-wide points: Matching with VDJdb favored anti-spike CD8 responses (missing private and CD4 specificities).

Comments on this clonotype: What it recognizes is unknown.

The germline V gene encodes CDR1 SGHDT and CDR2 YYEEEE. V lost 5 bases, J lost 4 bases, and 9 bases lay in between. This CDR3 contains 12 residues. TCRdb reprocessed the 5' RACE reads via MiXCR and lists one record per CDR3 protein. The sample holds over 80,000 distinct CDR3 sequences, more than 13% seen once. The clonotype originates from an adult who was a healthcare worker with PCR-confirmed SARS-CoV-2 infection or an uninfected control (not recorded which). Sequenced: whole blood. The V gene is TRBV5-6, the J gene TRBJ1-2; TRBD1 might be the D (6 bases). The DNA of the CDR3 is TGTGCCAGCAGTCGGGACATCTATGGCTACACCTTC. It is translated as CASSRDIYGYTF.